Listed here are 21 T cell receptor beta chains from one sample, sequenced in a study of OX40 agonist ivuxolimab in advanced cancers. This table comes from immunoSEQ multiplex PCR, and its TCRdb copy is limited to in-frame clones, with some not included. The sample yields about 110,000 clones, about nine tenths seen once. The material was CD4+ or CD8+ T cells sorted from blood, obtained in a trial of the OX40 agonist ivuxolimab. Every receptor here comes from an adult with an advanced solid tumor such as melanoma, head and neck, liver or kidney cancer.

The V and J genes are TRBV7-2 and TRBJ1-1; D gene unclear. Trimming took 4 bases from V and 2 from J, leaving 11 bases between them. CDR1 is SGHTA, CDR2 FQGNSA, per germline. The CDR3 runs to 14 residues. The CDR3 region is CASSYSGRNTEAFF. For the CDR3, the DNA is TGTGCCAGCAGCTACAGCGGGCGAAACACTGAAGCTTTCTTT. Using reference TRBV7-2 and TRBJ1-1 for the parts outside the CDR3, the full variable domain is GAGVSQSPSNKVTEKGKDVELRCDPISGHTALYWYRQSLGQGLEFLIYFQGNSAPDKSGLPSDRFSAERTGGSVSTLTIQRTQQEDSAVYLCASSYSGRNTEAFFGQGTRLTVV.

This clone came up a few times. This chain connects TRBV7-9 to TRBJ1-2, with TRBD1 as a possible D gene (5 bases). The germline V and J ends were trimmed by 3 bases and 0 bases, with 8 bases remaining between them. Germline loops: CDR1 SEHNR, CDR2 FQNEAQ (reference sequence). The CDR3 covers 14 residues. CDR3 in amino acids: CASSLTATNYGYTF. The CDR3 coding sequence is TGTGCCAGCAGCTTGACAGCTACTAACTATGGCTACACCTTC.

V and J are TRBV7-3 and TRBJ2-7; TRBD1 matches 10 bases. The CDR3 contains 13 residues. CDR1 and CDR2 (germline): SGHTA, FQGTGA. Losses at the gene ends were 5 bases for V and 5 bases for J; bases not matched to a gene: 3. In nucleotides, the CDR3 is TGTGCCAGCAGCGCGGGACAGGGGCACGAGCAGTACTTC. Translated: CASSAGQGHEQYF.

The rearrangement joins TRBV7-2 to TRBJ2-3, with D unresolved. The CDR3 spans 14 residues. In germline, CDR1 is SGHTA, CDR2 FQGNSA. The V end was cut by 1 base, the J end by 5 bases, with 10 bases between. The DNA for the CDR3 is TGTGCCAGCAGCTTAGACCCTAGGGAAGATACGCAGTATTTT. This sequence encodes CASSLDPREDTQYF.

The CDR3 bases are TGTGCCAGCAGTTACCTACAGGGGAACACTGAAGCTTTCTTT. Translating it yields CASSYLQGNTEAFF. The rearrangement joins TRBV27 to TRBJ1-1, with D perhaps matching TRBD1 (6 bases). The germline CDR1 and CDR2 sequences are MNHEY and SMNVEV (reference sequence). Trimming removed 4 bases at V and 1 base at J, with 10 bases between. The CDR3 has 14 amino acids.

The chain combines TRBV18 with TRBJ2-1; D is unresolved. Germline lookup yields CDR1 KGHSH and CDR2 LQKENI. Trimming took off 3 bases at V and 1 base at J, with 7 bases between the two ends. This CDR3 has 14 residues. This CDR3 reads CASSPSRSYNEQFF. The CDR3 bases are TGTGCCAGCTCACCTAGTAGGTCCTACAATGAGCAGTTCTTC. Supplemented by reference TRBV18 and TRBJ2-1, the full variable domain reads NAGVMQNPRHLVRRRGQEARLRCSPMKGHSHVYWYRQLPEEGLKFMVYLQKENIIDESGMPKERFSAEFPKEGPSILRIQQVVRGDSAAYFCASSPSRSYNEQFFGPGTRLTVL.

The chain recombines TRBV6-5 with TRBJ1-1; possibly TRBD1 for D (5 bases). The V gene lost 0 bases and the J gene lost 5 bases, with 13 bases spanning the gap. CDR1 MNHEY and CDR2 SVGAGI come from the germline V gene. This CDR3 spans 15 amino acids. The CDR3 DNA reads TGTGCCAGCAGTTACTCAGGGGCAGAAGGGACTGAAGCTTTCTTT. Amino acids: CASSYSGAEGTEAFF.

As DNA, the CDR3 is TGCGCCAGCAGCTTGGCCGACAGGGGCGAGCCCTACGAGCAGTACTTC. This sequence encodes CASSLADRGEPYEQYF. The chain couples TRBV5-1 to TRBJ2-7; 8 bases agree with TRBD1. J was trimmed by 2 bases and V by 0 bases; bases with no gene match: 7. This CDR3 contains 16 residues. Per germline, CDR1 SGHRS and CDR2 YFSETQ.

The CDR3 here is CASSLHDTDQPQHF. In nucleotides, the CDR3 is TGTGCCAGCAGTCTCCACGACACAGATCAGCCCCAGCATTTT. This sequence joins TRBV28 and TRBJ1-5; D unresolved. V was clipped by 5 bases and J by 5 bases, with 13 bases between them. The CDR3 sequence is 14 residues long. The germline CDR1 and CDR2 sequences are MDHEN and SYDVKM.

The chain joins TRBV5-1 to TRBJ2-1, with D tentatively TRBD1 or TRBD2 (5 bases each). The CDR3 sequence is 15 residues long. The germline CDR1 and CDR2 sequences are SGHRS and YFSETQ. Trimming pared 6 bases from V and 2 bases from J, leaving 15 bases between. Here the CDR3 reads CASTGTWSPYNEQFF. The CDR3, as DNA: TGCGCCAGCACTGGGACCTGGTCCCCCTACAATGAGCAGTTCTTC.

The rearrangement links TRBV19 to TRBJ2-3; D unclear. The CDR3 loop spans 13 amino acids. Germline V gene sequence: CDR1 LNHDA, CDR2 SQIVND (reference sequence). Trimming left V 5 bases short and J 1 base short, with 7 bases between. The CDR3 DNA sequence: TGTGCCAGTAGTCGGCAGGGCACAGATACGCAGTATTTT. It codes for CASSRQGTDTQYF.

The CDR3 DNA follows: TGTGCCAGCAGCCAAGCTGATGGTGACTCTGGAAACACCATATATTTT. It specifies CASSQADGDSGNTIYF. This chain joins TRBV4-2 and TRBJ1-3; D remains unclear. Germline loops: CDR1 LGHNA, CDR2 YNFKEQ. The germline V and J ends were trimmed by 1 base and 0 bases, with 10 bases remaining between them. The CDR3 loop spans 16 amino acids.

This rearrangement joins TRBV27 to TRBJ1-6; weak D call: TRBD1 (5 bases). V shed 2 bases and J shed 7 bases, with 15 bases lying between them. The germline V gene encodes CDR1 MNHEY and CDR2 SMNVEV (reference sequence). The CDR3 consists of 16 residues. The CDR3 nucleotides read TGTGCCAGCAGTTTAAGTTGGGGGTTCCCCAATTCACCCCTCCACTTT. Translated, it gives CASSLSWGFPNSPLHF.

The CDR3 here is CASSFGSLGANTIYF. The CDR3 nucleotides read TGTGCCAGCAGCTTTGGTTCGTTGGGGGCGAACACCATATATTTT. The chain recombines TRBV13 with TRBJ1-3; D is perhaps TRBD1 (6 bases). V lost 3 bases and J 7 bases, leaving 16 bases between the germline ends. The CDR3 covers 15 residues. CDR1 and CDR2 from the germline V gene are PRHDT and FYEKMQ (reference sequence).

V is TRBV7-9 and J is TRBJ2-7; no clear D. Trimming took off 1 base at V and 4 bases at J, with 5 bases between the two ends. There are 12 residues in the CDR3. From germline, CDR1 is SEHNR and CDR2 FQNEAQ (reference sequence). DNA of the CDR3: TGTGCCAGCAGCTTAGGGGCATACGAGCAGTACTTC. Translated, it gives CASSLGAYEQYF.

The chain links TRBV30 to TRBJ1-2, with D tentatively TRBD1 (6 bases). The germline V and J ends were trimmed by 3 bases and 4 bases, with 15 bases remaining between them. Germline lookup yields CDR1 GTSNPN and CDR2 SVGIG (reference sequence). This CDR3 spans 14 amino acids. CDR3 coding DNA: TGTGCCTGGAGACCGCTGGGGGGGGCCTATGGCTACACCTTC. This translates into CAWRPLGGAYGYTF.

The V call is TRBV6-1, the J call TRBJ1-2; D gene ambiguous. CDR3 length: 15 residues. In germline, CDR1 is MNHNS, CDR2 SASEGT. V was trimmed by 4 bases and J by 0 bases, leaving 12 bases between them. The CDR3 region has the DNA TGTGCCAGCAGTGCGGAACGAAAAGCTAACTATGGCTACACCTTC. This sequence encodes CASSAERKANYGYTF.

This chain joins TRBV11-2 and TRBJ1-5, with D possibly being TRBD1 (5 bases). The CDR3 runs 14 residues. V dropped 5 bases and J dropped 3 bases, with 11 bases sitting between them. The V gene's germline CDR1 is SGHAT and CDR2 FQNNGV. CDR3 bases: TGTGCCAGCAGCCCGACAGATATCAATCAGCCCCAGCATTTT. Encoded protein: CASSPTDINQPQHF.

The CDR3 region has the DNA TGTGCCAGCAGTTTCGGTTTAAGGGGAAGAGGCTACACCTTC. Translated, it gives CASSFGLRGRGYTF. The chain uses TRBV6-5 and TRBJ1-2; tentative D call: TRBD1 (5 bases). V was cut by 4 bases and J by 8 bases, with 17 bases left in between. The CDR3 covers 14 residues. The germline gives CDR1 MNHEY, CDR2 SVGAGI.

The chain recombines TRBV13 with TRBJ1-2; D gene uncertain. CDR1 and CDR2 from the germline V gene are PRHDT and FYEKMQ (reference sequence). Trimming removed 3 bases from V and 6 bases from J, with 11 bases in between. This CDR3 region has 13 residues. CDR3 DNA: TGTGCCAGCAGCTTGATAGGTTTAGATGGCTACACCTTC. It encodes CASSLIGLDGYTF.

V gene TRBV7-9 combines with J gene TRBJ2-3, with D uncertain. The germline V gene encodes CDR1 SEHNR and CDR2 FQNEAQ (reference sequence). The germline V and J ends were trimmed by 5 bases and 0 bases, with 3 bases remaining between them. This CDR3 spans 12 amino acids. CDR3 bases: TGTGCCAGCAGCCGCAGCACAGATACGCAGTATTTT. This encodes CASSRSTDTQYF. The variable domain in full, completed from reference TRBV7-9 and TRBJ2-3, reads DTGVSQNPRHKITKRGQNVTFRCDPISEHNRLYWYRQTLGQGPEFLTYFQNEAQLEKSRLLSDRFSAERPKGSFSTLEIQRTEQGDSAMYLCASSRSTDTQYFGPGTRLTVL.